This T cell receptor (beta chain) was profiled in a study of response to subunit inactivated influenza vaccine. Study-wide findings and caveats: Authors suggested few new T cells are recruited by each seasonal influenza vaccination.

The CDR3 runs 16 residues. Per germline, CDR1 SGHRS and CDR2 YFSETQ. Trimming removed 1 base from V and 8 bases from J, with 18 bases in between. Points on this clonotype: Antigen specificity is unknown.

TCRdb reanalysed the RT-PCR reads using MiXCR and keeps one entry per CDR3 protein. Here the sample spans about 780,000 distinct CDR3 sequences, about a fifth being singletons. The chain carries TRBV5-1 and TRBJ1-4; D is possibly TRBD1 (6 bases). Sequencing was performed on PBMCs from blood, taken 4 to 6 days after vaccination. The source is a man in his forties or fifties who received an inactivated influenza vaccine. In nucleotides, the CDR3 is TGCGCCAGCAGCTTGCAACCGACAGGCGTCGGCGAAAAACTGTTTTTT. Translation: CASSLQPTGVGEKLFF.